The 23 T cell receptor beta chains presented below share a single source sample, sequenced in a study of Ad26.COV2.S vaccination and SARS-CoV-2 variants. The data were produced by immunoSEQ multiplex PCR, yet TCRdb's version contains in-frame clones alone and is incomplete. Altogether a few hundred thousand clones are present, about 90% being singletons, with the ten largest covering around 5%. The treatment: roughly 18 received Ad26.COV2.S at low or high dose, single or two shots; 5 received placebo; per-sample allocation not given. Sampling happened 63 days after the first vaccine or placebo injection. This specimen consisted of peripheral blood, obtained in a trial of Ad26.COV2.S vaccine versus placebo. The receptors here all came from a person between 18 and 65 years old who received the Ad26.COV2.S COVID-19 vaccine or a placebo.

The chain employs TRBV6-5 and TRBJ1-2; D unresolved. Trimming took off 8 bases at V and 2 bases at J, with 6 bases between the two ends. The germline V gene has CDR1 MNHEY and CDR2 SVGAGI. CDR3 length: 11 amino acids. The CDR3 loop reads CASGGNYGYTF. In DNA form, the CDR3 reads TGTGCCAGCGGAGGGAACTATGGCTACACCTTC.

In this sample, this clone turned up a few times. V usage is TRBV15 and J usage is TRBJ2-2; no clear D gene. The CDR3 runs to 13 residues. V gave up 8 bases and J gave up 1 base, with 8 bases separating them. Germline CDR1 LNHNV, CDR2 YYDKDF (reference sequence). The CDR3 spells CATGEGNTGELFF. The DNA for the CDR3 is TGTGCCACCGGGGAAGGGAACACCGGGGAGCTGTTTTTT.

The J gene is TRBJ2-1, the V gene TRBV6-6; 10 bases are shared with TRBD2. Unmatched junction bases numbered 5, after V lost 9 bases and J lost 6 bases. Germline CDR1 MNHNY, CDR2 SVGAGI (reference sequence). The CDR3 is 13 amino acids. CDR3 nucleotides: TGTGCCAGTACGGGACTAGCGCTCAATGAGCAGTTCTTC. This gives the protein CASTGLALNEQFF.

The genes are TRBV6-2 or TRBV6-3 and TRBJ2-7; D may be TRBD1 (5 bases). This CDR3 spans 14 amino acids. V was cut by 5 bases and J by 4 bases, with 15 bases left in between. Germline CDR1 reads MNHEY; CDR2 reads SVGEGT. CDR3 region: CASSPIGARYEQYF. The CDR3 DNA reads as TGTGCCAGCAGTCCAATAGGGGCGAGGTACGAGCAGTACTTC.

This rearrangement joins TRBV11-2 to TRBJ1-2; possibly TRBD1 for D (5 bases). Germline CDR1 SGHAT, CDR2 FQNNGV. V was clipped by 5 bases and J by 2 bases, with 15 bases between them. CDR3 length: 15 amino acids. In DNA, the CDR3 is TGTGCCAGCAGCCCAATTAGAAGACAGAACTATGGCTACACCTTC. Translated: CASSPIRRQNYGYTF. Full variable domain (missing parts from reference TRBV11-2 and TRBJ1-2): EAGVAQSPRYKIIEKRQSVAFWCNPISGHATLYWYQQILGQGPKLLIQFQNNGVVDDSQLPKDRFSAERLKGVDSTLKIQPAKLEDSAVYLCASSPIRRQNYGYTFGSGTRLTVV.

The chain links TRBV4-2 to TRBJ1-5; D is perhaps TRBD1 (6 bases). CDR3 length equals 15 residues. CDR1 is LGHNA, CDR2 YNFKEQ, per germline. Deletions cut 8 bases from V and 0 bases from J, with 14 bases between. DNA of the CDR3: TGTGCCAGCTCCCAGACGGACAGTAGCAATCAGCCCCAGCATTTT. Its translation is CASSQTDSSNQPQHF.

The chain links TRBV12-2 to TRBJ1-1. TRBV12-2 is a pseudogene segment. The CDR3 loop spans 17 amino acids. The CDR3 region has the DNA TGTGCAAGTCGCTTACGGGACCAGCCGAGTAAGAACACTGAAGCTTTCTTT. Translating gives CASRLRDQPSKNTEAFF.

The V gene is TRBV5-5, the J gene TRBJ1-1; no clear D gene. Trimming removed 3 bases at V and 1 base at J, with 7 bases between. Germline V CDR1 and CDR2: SGHKS, YYEKEE (reference sequence). The CDR3 has 13 amino acids. The CDR3 DNA reads as TGTGCCAGCAGCTATGGCCCGAACACTGAAGCTTTCTTT. This codes for CASSYGPNTEAFF.

Comments on this clone: This specimen includes other DNA sequences encoding the same CDR3. The chain couples TRBV12-3 or TRBV12-4 to TRBJ1-2; no firm D call. The CDR3 spans 10 residues. Between the trimmed V and J ends, which lost 3 bases and 7 bases, there was a span of 3 bases. The CDR3 loop reads CASSLGGYTF. The CDR3 region has the DNA TGTGCCAGCAGTTTGGGTGGCTACACCTTC.

This clone was seen just once. CDR3 amino acids: CASSVVAPSTDTQYF. The CDR3 coding sequence is TGTGCCAGCAGCGTAGTAGCGCCTAGCACAGATACGCAGTATTTT. V is TRBV9 and J is TRBJ2-3; tentative D call: TRBD2 (5 bases). With 0 bases removed from V and 0 bases from J, the gap between germline ends came to 8 bases. CDR1 and CDR2 (germline): SGDLS, YYNGEE. There are 15 residues in the CDR3.

V and J are TRBV5-1 and TRBJ1-4; D gene uncertain. The V end was cut by 0 bases, the J end by 3 bases, with 9 bases between. The germline gives CDR1 SGHRS, CDR2 YFSETQ. The length of the CDR3 is 15 residues. The CDR3 sequence is CASSLDEVANEKLFF. The CDR3 DNA follows: TGCGCCAGCAGCTTGGATGAGGTAGCTAATGAAAAACTGTTTTTT. The full variable domain, completed using reference TRBV5-1 and TRBJ1-4, is KAGVTQTPRYLIKTRGQQVTLSCSPISGHRSVSWYQQTPGQGLQFLFEYFSETQRNKGNFPGRFSGRQFSNSRSEMNVSTLELGDSALYLCASSLDEVANEKLFFGSGTQLSVL.

The chain carries TRBV7-9 and TRBJ2-3; 8 bases are shared with TRBD2. This CDR3 comprises 15 residues. Trimming took 6 bases from V and 2 from J; bases not matched to a gene: 7. Germline lookup yields CDR1 SEHNR and CDR2 FQNEAQ (reference sequence). CDR3 coding DNA: TGTGCCAGCAGTCCAGCGGGAGTCTACACAGATACGCAGTATTTT. This gives the protein CASSPAGVYTDTQYF.

The chain has TRBV27 and TRBJ2-1; D ambiguous. This CDR3 is 13 amino acids long. CDR1 is MNHEY and CDR2 is SMNVEV in the germline V gene (reference sequence). V was cut by 3 bases and J by 6 bases, with 9 bases left in between. CDR3 coding DNA: TGTGCCAGCAGTTTTGGCCAACTCAATGAGCAGTTCTTC. Its translation is CASSFGQLNEQFF.

This clone was observed a single time. The V call is TRBV7-6, the J call TRBJ2-7; 8 bases fit TRBD1. The ends lost 3 bases at V and 3 bases at J; junction bases unmatched: 4. The CDR3 covers 14 residues. Germline lookup yields CDR1 SGHVS and CDR2 FNYEAQ. This CDR3 reads CASSFGGQVYEQYF. The CDR3 region has the DNA TGTGCCAGCAGCTTTGGGGGACAGGTCTACGAGCAGTACTTC.

V is TRBV6-6 and J is TRBJ1-5, with 8 bases aligning to TRBD1. Germline trimming cut 6 bases from V and 5 bases from J; bases unmatched to any gene: 6. Germline values: CDR1 MNHNY, CDR2 SVGAGI (reference sequence). The CDR3 is made up of 14 amino acids. The CDR3 bases are TGTGCCAGCAGCGACAGGGGCCTTGATCAGCCCCAGCATTTT. Translation gives CASSDRGLDQPQHF.

V gene TRBV24-1 combines with J gene TRBJ1-5, with 8 nucleotides matching TRBD1. With V trimmed by 5 bases and J by 4 bases, 6 bases remained unmatched. Germline V gene lookup returns CDR1 KGHDR and CDR2 SFDVKD. CDR3 length equals 15 residues. Here the CDR3 DNA reads TGTGCCACCAGTGCAGGGGGCGGGGAGAATCAGCCCCAGCATTTT. Its protein is CATSAGGGENQPQHF.

The J gene is TRBJ1-6, the V gene TRBV19, with 7 bases fitting TRBD1. The germline V gene encodes CDR1 LNHDA and CDR2 SQIVND (reference sequence). This CDR3 has 15 amino acids. The V gene end was trimmed by 7 bases and the J gene end by 5 bases; junction bases not matched to a gene: 8. CDR3 loop: CASTPWGTDNSPLHF. The DNA for the CDR3 is TGTGCCAGTACCCCCTGGGGGACAGATAATTCACCCCTCCACTTT.

V is TRBV3-1 (or the pseudogene TRBV3-2) and J is TRBJ1-1, with a weak D call TRBD1 (6 bases). CDR1 and CDR2 from the germline V gene are LGHDT and YNNKEL (reference sequence). Between the trimmed V and J ends, which lost 4 bases and 9 bases, there was a span of 18 bases. This CDR3 contains 14 residues. CDR3 loop: CASSPTTGRGKAFF. CDR3 nucleotides: TGTGCCAGCAGCCCAACCACAGGGAGGGGGAAAGCTTTCTTT.

This chain connects TRBV6-2 or TRBV6-3 to TRBJ1-5; D unclear. Germline V gene data show CDR1 as MNHEY and CDR2 as SVGEGT. The ends were cut back, 5 bases at V and 5 bases at J, with 19 bases in the middle. CDR3 size: 16 residues. The CDR3 spells CASSDPFSNPDQPQHF. The CDR3 nucleotides are TGTGCCAGCAGTGACCCCTTTAGTAACCCCGATCAGCCCCAGCATTTT.

V and J are TRBV15 and TRBJ2-6, with D possibly being TRBD2 (5 bases). The CDR3 is 19 residues long. The germline gives CDR1 LNHNV, CDR2 YYDKDF (reference sequence). Trimming cost V 0 bases and J 0 bases, with 15 bases left between them. DNA for the CDR3: TGTGCCACCAGCAGAGATCATGGAGGTCAGGACTCTGGGGCCAACGTCCTGACTTTC. Translated, it gives CATSRDHGGQDSGANVLTF.

V usage is TRBV6-5 and J usage is TRBJ1-2, with no clear D. Germline assignment: CDR1 MNHEY and CDR2 SVGAGI. The length of the CDR3 is 14 residues. Trimming cost V 0 bases and J 4 bases, with 9 bases left between them. The CDR3 region has the DNA TGTGCCAGCAGTTACTCGGCGACGGCCTATGGCTACACCTTC. It codes for CASSYSATAYGYTF.

The rearrangement uses TRBV6-6 and TRBJ2-5, with 11 bases aligning to TRBD1. CDR1 and CDR2 from the germline V gene are MNHNY and SVGAGI (reference sequence). This CDR3 spans 17 amino acids. The V segment lost 5 bases and the J segment 5 bases; nucleotides outside the gene matches: 13. This CDR3 is CASSPPGTGGVRETQYF. The CDR3 nucleotides are TGTGCCAGCAGTCCGCCCGGGACAGGGGGGGTCCGGGAGACCCAGTACTTC.

The rearrangement joins TRBV13 to TRBJ2-3, with TRBD1 matching over 9 bases. Germline assignment: CDR1 PRHDT and CDR2 FYEKMQ (reference sequence). The length of the CDR3 is 15 residues. V gave up 1 base and J gave up 2 bases; unmatched junction bases: 1. CDR3 in amino acids: CASSLDRGLTDTQYF. DNA for the CDR3: TGTGCCAGCAGCTTAGACAGGGGGCTCACAGATACGCAGTATTTT.